This entry features one TCR beta chain sequence. The data were obtained in a study of blood T cell repertoires in COVID-19. In the study overall: The samples span acute and convalescent COVID-19 from the United States, Italy and Spain.

The germline V gene encodes CDR1 MNHEY and CDR2 SMNVEV (reference sequence). The CDR3 is made up of 15 amino acids. V was pared by 6 bases and J by 4 bases, with 18 bases between. The method was immunoSEQ multiplex PCR; TCRdb's version includes in-frame clones alone and lacks a portion of them. The data hold some 250,000 clones, with 88% observed a single time. This TCR came from a human donor in a cohort sampled during active COVID-19. The sequencing sample was made of peripheral blood. The chain recombines TRBV27 with TRBJ1-1, with D possibly matching TRBD1 (6 bases). This CDR3 is CASRGGALVSTEAFF. As DNA, the CDR3 is TGTGCCAGCAGGGGGGGGGCTCTGGTCAGCACTGAAGCTTTCTTT.